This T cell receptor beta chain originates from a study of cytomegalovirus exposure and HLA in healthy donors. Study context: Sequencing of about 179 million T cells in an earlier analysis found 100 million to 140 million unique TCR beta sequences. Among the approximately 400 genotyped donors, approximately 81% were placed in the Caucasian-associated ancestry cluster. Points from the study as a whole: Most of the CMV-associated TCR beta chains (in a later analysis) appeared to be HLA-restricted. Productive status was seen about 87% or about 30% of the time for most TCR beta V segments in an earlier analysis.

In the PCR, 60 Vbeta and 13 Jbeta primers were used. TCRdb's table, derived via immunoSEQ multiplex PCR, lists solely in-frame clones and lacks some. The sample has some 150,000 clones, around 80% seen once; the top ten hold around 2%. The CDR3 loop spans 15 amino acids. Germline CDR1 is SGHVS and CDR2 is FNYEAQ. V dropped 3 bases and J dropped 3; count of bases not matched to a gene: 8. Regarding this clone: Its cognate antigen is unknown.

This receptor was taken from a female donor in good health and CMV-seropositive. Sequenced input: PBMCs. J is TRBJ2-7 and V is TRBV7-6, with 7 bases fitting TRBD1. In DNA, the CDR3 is TGTGCCAGCAGCTTGAAACCGGGACAGAACTACGAGCAGTACTTC. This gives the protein CASSLKPGQNYEQYF.